Presented here are 29 T cell receptor beta chains from one specimen sequenced in a study of blood T cell repertoires in COVID-19. Only in-frame clones appear in the TCRdb table, and some are missing; sequencing was by immunoSEQ multiplex PCR. Among roughly 150,000 clones listed, about 88% were seen once. Specimen: peripheral blood. Receptor source: a woman in her sixties or seventies with COVID-19, enrolled during active disease.

The chain couples TRBV25-1 to TRBJ1-1; D is perhaps TRBD1 (6 bases). CDR3 length: 14 amino acids. V lost 5 bases and J lost 4, with 14 bases in between. Germline V CDR1 and CDR2: MGHDK, SYGVNS. The CDR3 protein is CASSIRGGGTEAFF. The CDR3 nucleotides are TGTGCCAGCAGTATCCGGGGAGGGGGCACTGAAGCTTTCTTT.

The V gene is TRBV2, the J gene TRBJ1-5; no definite D call. The germline V gene has CDR1 SNHLY and CDR2 FYNNEI. The CDR3 consists of 18 residues. V gave up 4 bases and J gave up 3 bases, with 22 bases separating them. The CDR3 DNA reads as TGTGCCAGCAGTGGAACGGCTTCGGAGGACGGCTACAATCAGCCCCAGCATTTT. Protein product: CASSGTASEDGYNQPQHF.

This clone appeared once. The CDR3 DNA is TGTGCCAGCTCACCCGGGTTCACCGCTTCACCCCTCCACTTT. This gives the protein CASSPGFTASPLHF. The genes are TRBV18 and TRBJ1-6; D is unclear. V lost 3 bases and J lost 9, with 12 bases in between. Germline CDR1 is KGHSH and CDR2 is LQKENI. This CDR3 comprises 14 residues.

The chain has TRBV6-1 and TRBJ1-3; D is undetermined. This CDR3 has 14 residues. V was shortened by 2 bases and J by 0 bases, with 5 bases between the two germline ends. Germline lookup yields CDR1 MNHNS and CDR2 SASEGT. CDR3 sequence (DNA): TGTGCCAGCAGTGAACAGCGCTCTGGAAACACCATATATTTT. It translates to CASSEQRSGNTIYF.

V is TRBV6-6 and J is TRBJ1-1; D is ambiguous. The CDR3 totals 14 residues. The V gene's germline CDR1 is MNHNY and CDR2 SVGAGI (reference sequence). Trimming left V 8 bases short and J 3 bases short, with 16 bases between. CDR3 loop: CASCSGSWDTEAFF. The CDR3 DNA follows: TGTGCCAGCTGCTCAGGATCATGGGACACTGAAGCTTTCTTT.

The rearrangement uses TRBV11-3 and TRBJ2-1; D possibly corresponds to TRBD1 (5 bases). Trimming removed 5 bases from V and 10 bases from J, with 21 bases in between. The germline V gene has CDR1 SGHNT and CDR2 YENEEA. The CDR3 runs to 15 residues. Here the CDR3 DNA reads TGTGCCAGCAGCCTCTTGGGGCCCCCGAAAGGCGAGCAGTTCTTC. This encodes CASSLLGPPKGEQFF.

The V gene is TRBV27, the J gene TRBJ1-1; TRBD1 aligns across 10 bases. Germline CDR1 reads MNHEY; CDR2 reads SMNVEV (reference sequence). This CDR3 comprises 17 residues. Trimming removed 7 bases from V and 6 bases from J; junction bases left unmatched: 17. The CDR3 protein is CASNEGQGFPRGPEAFF. CDR3 DNA: TGTGCCAGCAACGAGGGACAGGGGTTTCCCCGGGGTCCTGAAGCTTTCTTT.

This clone was found a few times. This rearrangement joins TRBV13 to TRBJ2-1, with TRBD1 identical over 9 bases. CDR3 length equals 16 residues. Trimming took 5 bases from V and 2 from J; bases not matched to a gene: 7. Germline CDR1 reads PRHDT; CDR2 reads FYEKMQ (reference sequence). This CDR3 reads CASSDRDREPYNEQFF. The CDR3 region has the DNA TGTGCCAGCAGCGACCGGGACAGGGAGCCCTACAATGAGCAGTTCTTC.

V usage is TRBV7-3 and J usage is TRBJ1-6, with D perhaps matching TRBD1 (6 bases). Germline V gene data show CDR1 as SGHTA and CDR2 as FQGTGA. The length of the CDR3 is 16 residues. Trimming took 2 bases from V and 5 from J, leaving 13 bases between them. The CDR3 loop reads CASSLGGATNNSPLHF. DNA for the CDR3: TGTGCCAGCAGCTTAGGGGGGGCCACTAATAATTCACCCCTCCACTTT.

The chain joins TRBV5-1 to TRBJ2-3, with D maybe TRBD2 (5 bases). Germline CDR1 SGHRS, CDR2 YFSETQ. V was pared by 0 bases and J by 1 base, with 6 bases between. The CDR3 totals 14 residues. The CDR3 region is CASSLASRTDTQYF. CDR3 nucleotide sequence: TGCGCCAGCAGCTTGGCTAGCCGCACAGATACGCAGTATTTT.

The rearrangement joins TRBV15 to TRBJ2-1; 11 bases map to TRBD2. V was clipped by 0 bases and J by 9 bases; unmatched bases: 4. This CDR3 is built from 15 residues. CDR1 and CDR2 (germline): LNHNV, YYDKDF (reference sequence). DNA for the CDR3: TGTGCCACCAGCAGAGATCGGCTAGCGGGAGGTGAGCAGTTCTTC. The encoded protein is CATSRDRLAGGEQFF. Looking up the rest from reference TRBV15 and TRBJ2-1 gives the full variable domain: DAMVIQNPRYQVTQFGKPVTLSCSQTLNHNVMYWYQQKSSQAPKLLFHYYDKDFNNEADTPDNFQSRRPNTSFCFLDIRSPGLGDTAMYLCATSRDRLAGGEQFFGPGTRLTVL.

This CDR3 reads CSASRDPRASNQPQHF. CDR3 nucleotides: TGCAGTGCTAGTCGTGATCCCAGGGCTAGCAATCAGCCCCAGCATTTT. The V call is TRBV20-1, the J call TRBJ1-5; weak D call: TRBD1 (5 bases). The CDR3 loop spans 16 amino acids. Trimming took 3 bases from V and 0 from J, leaving 15 bases between them. Per germline, CDR1 DFQATT and CDR2 SNEGSKA (reference sequence).

V usage is TRBV7-9 and J usage is TRBJ2-7; 7 nucleotides align to TRBD1. V was pared by 5 bases and J by 4 bases, with 11 bases of the junction left unmatched. Germline V CDR1 and CDR2: SEHNR, FQNEAQ (reference sequence). CDR3 size: 15 residues. CDR3 loop: CASSPQRQGRYEQYF. Here the CDR3 DNA reads TGTGCCAGCAGCCCACAAAGACAGGGTCGGTACGAGCAGTACTTC.

CDR3 coding DNA: TGCGCCAGCAGCTTGACAGTGAACACTGAAGCTTTCTTT. It encodes CASSLTVNTEAFF. V is TRBV5-1 and J is TRBJ1-1; D not certain. This CDR3 is 13 amino acids long. The germline V and J ends were trimmed by 1 base and 0 bases, with 4 bases remaining between them. CDR1 is SGHRS, CDR2 YFSETQ, per germline.

For this clone: At one end the junction does not follow the germline gene, possibly because of a read error. V and J are TRBV20-1 and TRBJ1-2, with D maybe TRBD1 (5 bases). Germline assignment: CDR1 DFQATT and CDR2 SNEGSKA (reference sequence). This CDR3 contains 10 residues. The CDR3 bases are TGCAGTGCTGGGGGGATAGTATTGTCCTTC. Translating it yields CSAGGIVLSF.

In this sample, this clone turned up once. This sequence joins TRBV24-1 and TRBJ1-2; 9 positions agree with TRBD1. In germline, CDR1 is KGHDR, CDR2 SFDVKD. The J segment lost 4 bases and the V segment lost 4 bases, leaving 6 bases of the junction unmatched. The CDR3 is 15 amino acids. CDR3: CATSDAGQGIYGYTF. CDR3 DNA: TGTGCCACCAGTGACGCTGGACAGGGGATCTATGGCTACACCTTC.

This clone has just a few counts. V usage is TRBV19 and J usage is TRBJ1-5, with no clear D. There are 16 residues in the CDR3. Germline-derived CDR1 and CDR2 are LNHDA and SQIVND (reference sequence). The V and J ends lost 7 bases and 0 bases respectively, with 16 bases between them. DNA for the CDR3: TGTGCCAGTAACAAACGCCGGGGATATAGCAATCAGCCCCAGCATTTT. Protein: CASNKRRGYSNQPQHF.

A single count supports this clone. The chain links TRBV5-6 to TRBJ1-5; D is uncertain. The CDR3 is 13 residues long. Per the germline V gene, CDR1 is SGHDT and CDR2 is YYEEEE. V was clipped by 0 bases and J by 5 bases, with 6 bases between them. The CDR3 spells CASSLGRDQPQHF. The CDR3, as DNA: TGTGCCAGCAGCTTGGGGCGGGATCAGCCCCAGCATTTT.

This clone has a single count. The rearrangement uses TRBV6-5 and TRBJ1-2; D is ambiguous. CDR3 length: 14 residues. V gave up 0 bases and J gave up 6 bases, with 11 bases separating them. Germline CDR1 and CDR2: MNHEY and SVGAGI. The CDR3 region has the DNA TGTGCCAGCAGTTACTCTAGGCCAGGTGATGGCTACACCTTC. Protein sequence: CASSYSRPGDGYTF.

This clone was found a few times. This sequence joins TRBV15 and TRBJ2-1; 8 bases match TRBD2. Trimming removed 1 base from V and 5 bases from J; junction bases left unmatched: 4. From germline, CDR1 is LNHNV and CDR2 YYDKDF (reference sequence). The CDR3 covers 15 residues. The CDR3 DNA reads as TGTGCCACCAGCAGAGCCGGAGCGGGGGACAATGAGCAGTTCTTC. This sequence encodes CATSRAGAGDNEQFF.

V gene TRBV5-1 combines with J gene TRBJ2-7; TRBD2 agrees at 7 bases. This CDR3 has 13 amino acids. The germline CDR1 and CDR2 sequences are SGHRS and YFSETQ. The J segment lost 0 bases and the V segment lost 4 bases, leaving 1 base of the junction unmatched. DNA of the CDR3: TGCGCCAGCAGCAGCGGGAACTCCTACGAGCAGTACTTC. This encodes CASSSGNSYEQYF.

V usage is TRBV10-3 and J usage is TRBJ1-5; no firm D call. Deletions cut 8 bases from V and 0 bases from J, with 8 bases between. CDR3 length: 13 amino acids. Looked up from germline, CDR1 is ENHRY and CDR2 is SYGVKD. CDR3 loop: CAISRDSNQPQHF. CDR3 bases: TGTGCCATCTCTCGGGATAGCAATCAGCCCCAGCATTTT.

The gene calls are TRBV5-1 and TRBJ2-7; TRBD2 agrees at 15 bases. The germline CDR1 and CDR2 sequences are SGHRS and YFSETQ. J was trimmed by 6 bases and V by 0 bases; bases with no gene match: 4. CDR3 length equals 16 residues. The CDR3 sequence is CASSLGTSGRAGEQYF. CDR3 coding DNA: TGCGCCAGCAGCTTGGGGACTAGCGGGAGGGCCGGCGAGCAGTACTTC.

The J gene is TRBJ1-3, the V gene TRBV5-1, with a weak D call TRBD1 (5 bases). Trimming shortened V by 1 base and J by 0 bases, and 11 bases separated the two germline ends. This CDR3 contains 16 residues. Germline CDR1 is SGHRS and CDR2 is YFSETQ. The CDR3: CASSLTGPRSGNTIYF. For the CDR3, the DNA is TGCGCCAGCAGCTTGACAGGACCCCGCTCTGGAAACACCATATATTTT.

This clone was detected once. The V and J genes are TRBV5-1 and TRBJ1-1; tentatively, D is TRBD1 (6 bases). This CDR3 spans 14 amino acids. The ends were cut back, 4 bases at V and 1 base at J, with 11 bases in the middle. Germline V gives CDR1 SGHRS, CDR2 YFSETQ. Written as DNA, the CDR3 is TGCGCCAGCAGCCAAACGACAGGGAACACTGAAGCTTTCTTT. Residues: CASSQTTGNTEAFF.

This clone was found once. The chain recombines TRBV18 with TRBJ1-1; D unclear. The V end lost 10 bases, the J end lost 7 bases, and 16 bases lay between the germline ends. This CDR3 region has 12 residues. The germline V gene encodes CDR1 KGHSH and CDR2 LQKENI. The CDR3 protein is CATGPAAIEAFF. The CDR3, as DNA: TGTGCCACGGGTCCAGCGGCCATTGAAGCTTTCTTT.

The V and J genes are TRBV6-2 or TRBV6-3 and TRBJ1-5; maybe TRBD1 (6 bases). The CDR3 is made up of 15 amino acids. The germline V and J ends were trimmed by 0 bases and 7 bases, with 13 bases remaining between them. From germline, CDR1 is MNHEY and CDR2 SVGEGT. CDR3 nucleotide sequence: TGTGCCAGCAGTTACTCGAGTGGGGGCGTACAGCCCCAGCATTTT. This sequence encodes CASSYSSGGVQPQHF.

CDR3 DNA sequence: TGTGCCTGGAGTTCCGGGACAGGGCTTAAGCAGTACGTC. It is translated as CAWSSGTGLKQYV. The V gene is TRBV30, the J gene TRBJ2-7, with 9 bases fitting TRBD1. Losses at the gene ends were 2 bases for V and 8 bases for J; bases not matched to a gene: 7. Germline values: CDR1 GTSNPN, CDR2 SVGIG (reference sequence). This CDR3 has 13 amino acids.

This chain links TRBV6-6 with TRBJ2-3; TRBD2 matches at 8 bases. The CDR3 consists of 15 residues. CDR1 and CDR2 (germline): MNHNY, SVGAGI (reference sequence). The J segment lost 5 bases and the V segment lost 2 bases, leaving 6 bases of the junction unmatched. CDR3 amino acids: CASSYPGLGRDTQYF. The CDR3 DNA reads TGTGCCAGCAGTTACCCGGGACTAGGGAGAGATACGCAGTATTTT.